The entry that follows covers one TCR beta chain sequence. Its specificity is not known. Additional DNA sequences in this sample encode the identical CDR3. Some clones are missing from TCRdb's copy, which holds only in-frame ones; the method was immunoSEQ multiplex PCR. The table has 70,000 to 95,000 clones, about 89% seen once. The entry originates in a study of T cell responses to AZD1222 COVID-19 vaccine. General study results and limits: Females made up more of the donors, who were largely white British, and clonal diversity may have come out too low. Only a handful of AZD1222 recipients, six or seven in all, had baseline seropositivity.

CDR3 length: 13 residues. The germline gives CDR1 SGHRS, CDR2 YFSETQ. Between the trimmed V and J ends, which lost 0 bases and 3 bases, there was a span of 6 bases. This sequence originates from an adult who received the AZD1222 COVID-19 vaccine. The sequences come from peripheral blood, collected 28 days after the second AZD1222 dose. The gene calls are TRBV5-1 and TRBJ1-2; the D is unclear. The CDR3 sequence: CASSLDGDYGYTF. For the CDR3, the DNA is TGCGCCAGCAGCTTGGATGGAGACTATGGCTACACCTTC. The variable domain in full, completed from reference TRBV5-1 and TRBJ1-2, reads KAGVTQTPRYLIKTRGQQVTLSCSPISGHRSVSWYQQTPGQGLQFLFEYFSETQRNKGNFPGRFSGRQFSNSRSEMNVSTLELGDSALYLCASSLDGDYGYTFGSGTRLTVV.